What follows are 20 T cell receptor beta chains derived from one specimen sequenced in a study of control samples from healthy donors and cancer patients. Produced via immunoSEQ multiplex PCR; TCRdb's table is partial and in-frame only. The data contain over 100,000 clones, approximately 92% of them seen just once; the ten biggest clones take up about 2.2%. Sequenced: blood. These receptors were collected from a woman in her forties or fifties in good health.

The chain has TRBV30 and TRBJ2-1; D may correspond to TRBD1 or TRBD2 (5 bases each). This CDR3 is built from 14 residues. Per germline, CDR1 GTSNPN and CDR2 SVGIG (reference sequence). V lost 0 bases to trimming and J lost 9 bases, with 15 bases between them. The CDR3 region has the DNA TGTGCCTGGAGTGTTGACAGCGTGCGGGCTGAGCAGTTCTTC. Translated: CAWSVDSVRAEQFF.

Concerning this clone: In the same sample, other DNA sequences code for this CDR3. This chain joins TRBV6-1 and TRBJ2-1; 8 positions match TRBD2. Germline loops: CDR1 MNHNS, CDR2 SASEGT. This CDR3 has 16 residues. V was clipped by 4 bases and J by 9 bases; unmatched bases: 14. CDR3 sequence reads: CASSASTSGSGSEQFF. CDR3 DNA: TGTGCCAGCAGTGCGTCGACCAGCGGGAGTGGGTCTGAGCAGTTCTTC.

The chain has TRBV3-1 (or the pseudogene TRBV3-2) and TRBJ1-2; D is unclear. V lost 1 base and J lost 4, with 7 bases in between. The length of the CDR3 is 13 residues. The germline CDR1 and CDR2 sequences are LGHDT and YNNKEL (reference sequence). CDR3 DNA sequence: TGTGCCAGCAGCCAAGCCAACTTCTATGGCTACACCTTC. Translated, it gives CASSQANFYGYTF.

This clone was seen a single time. The rearrangement uses TRBV5-1 and TRBJ2-2; 14 positions agree with TRBD2. There are 16 residues in the CDR3. Trimming removed 4 bases from V and 6 bases from J; junction bases left unmatched: 5. Germline values: CDR1 SGHRS, CDR2 YFSETQ. The CDR3 nucleotides read TGCGCCAGCAGCGCCGGACTAGCGGGGGGCGCCGGGGAGCTGTTTTTT. It encodes CASSAGLAGGAGELFF.

This sequence joins TRBV7-2 and TRBJ1-4; D not resolved. This CDR3 is 14 amino acids long. Germline CDR1 and CDR2: SGHTA and FQGNSA. The V end lost 1 base, the J end lost 5 bases, and 8 bases lay between the germline ends. The CDR3 spells CASSLVPGNEKLFF. In DNA, the CDR3 is TGTGCCAGCAGCTTAGTACCGGGGAATGAAAAACTGTTTTTT. The whole variable domain, remainder taken from reference TRBV7-2 and TRBJ1-4, is GAGVSQSPSNKVTEKGKDVELRCDPISGHTALYWYRQSLGQGLEFLIYFQGNSAPDKSGLPSDRFSAERTGGSVSTLTIQRTQQEDSAVYLCASSLVPGNEKLFFGSGTQLSVL.

V usage is TRBV10-1 and J usage is TRBJ1-1; D not certain. Trimming left V 6 bases short and J 7 bases short, with 12 bases between. Germline values: CDR1 WNHNN, CDR2 SYGVQD (reference sequence). The length of the CDR3 is 12 residues. Here the CDR3 reads CASRKETGEAFF. The CDR3, as DNA: TGCGCCAGCAGAAAAGAGACGGGTGAAGCTTTCTTT.

This clone was picked up a small number of times. V and J are TRBV7-9 and TRBJ1-5, with 7 nucleotides matching TRBD1. The CDR3 consists of 14 residues. From germline, CDR1 is SEHNR and CDR2 FQNEAQ (reference sequence). The junction had 3 bases not matched to a gene; V was cut back by 1 base and J by 6 bases. CDR3 protein: CASSLGGGGQPQHF. The CDR3 DNA is TGTGCCAGCAGCTTAGGAGGGGGCGGTCAGCCCCAGCATTTT.

The chain links TRBV21-1 to TRBJ2-3; the tabulated D call, TRBD2, remains unverified against the DNA. TRBV21-1 is tagged as a pseudogene. The CDR3 length is 16 residues. CDR3 protein: CASSTIAGSLTDTQYF. The CDR3, as DNA: TGTGCCAGCAGCACTATAGCGGGATCCTTAACAGATACGCAGTATTTT.

CDR3 loop: CASSPQPFDGPTSNYGYTF. The CDR3, as DNA: TGTGCCAGCAGCCCCCAACCTTTCGACGGACCTACCTCTAACTATGGCTACACCTTC. The rearrangement uses TRBV14 and TRBJ1-2; D remains unclear. The CDR3 runs to 19 residues. Germline CDR1 reads SGHDN; CDR2 reads FVKESK. V lost 4 bases, J lost 0 bases, and 24 bases lay in between.

The chain couples TRBV18 to TRBJ1-2, with 11 bases identical to TRBD1. The CDR3 is 16 amino acids. J was trimmed by 3 bases and V by 6 bases; bases with no gene match: 9. The V gene's germline CDR1 is KGHSH and CDR2 LQKENI. In DNA form, the CDR3 reads TGTGCCAGCTCCCCGCCCGTGGGACAGGGGGACTATGGCTACACCTTC. Translation gives CASSPPVGQGDYGYTF.

V and J are TRBV29-1 and TRBJ1-2, with D maybe TRBD1 (5 bases). This CDR3 spans 13 amino acids. CDR1 and CDR2 from the germline V gene are SQVTM and ANQGSEA. Between the trimmed V and J ends, which lost 5 bases and 4 bases, there was a span of 14 bases. This CDR3 is CSVKFRDGYGYTF. CDR3 bases: TGCAGCGTTAAATTCCGGGACGGCTATGGCTACACCTTC.

The sample holds one count of this clone. DNA of the CDR3: TGTGCCAGCAGCTTAGAACAGGGTATGGGAAACACCATATATTTT. Amino acids: CASSLEQGMGNTIYF. The V gene is TRBV7-9, the J gene TRBJ1-3; D may be TRBD1 (6 bases). Germline lookup yields CDR1 SEHNR and CDR2 FQNEAQ (reference sequence). The CDR3 extends over 15 amino acids. The V gene lost 1 base and the J gene lost 4 bases, with 11 bases spanning the gap.

This chain uses TRBV20-1 with TRBJ1-6, with no clear D. CDR1 and CDR2 from the germline V gene are DFQATT and SNEGSKA (reference sequence). The CDR3 runs to 13 residues. Trimming stripped 3 bases from V and 10 bases from J, with 13 bases between. CDR3 residues: CSASRGLGSPLHF. The DNA for the CDR3 is TGCAGTGCTAGTCGGGGATTAGGCTCACCCCTCCACTTT.

V and J are TRBV6-1 and TRBJ2-2; 8 bases fit TRBD2. V was clipped by 3 bases and J by 2 bases; unmatched bases: 2. The germline gives CDR1 MNHNS, CDR2 SASEGT. The CDR3 contains 15 residues. CDR3 in DNA: TGTGCCAGCAGTGATAGCGGGATCAACACCGGGGAGCTGTTTTTT. Translated: CASSDSGINTGELFF.

This chain links TRBV28 with TRBJ1-2, with no clear D. The CDR3 covers 12 residues. V was pared by 8 bases and J by 3 bases, with 10 bases between. CDR1 and CDR2 from the germline V gene are MDHEN and SYDVKM. CDR3 loop: CASSGIYYGYTF. In DNA form, the CDR3 reads TGTGCCAGCTCCGGGATCTACTATGGCTACACCTTC.

This chain connects TRBV30 to TRBJ1-2; no reliable D call. There are 13 residues in the CDR3. Looked up from germline, CDR1 is GTSNPN and CDR2 is SVGIG (reference sequence). The ends were cut back, 0 bases at V and 5 bases at J, with 10 bases in the middle. The CDR3 loop reads CAWSVGSGYGYTF. The CDR3 DNA follows: TGTGCCTGGAGTGTGGGATCAGGATATGGCTACACCTTC.

The chain joins TRBV29-1 to TRBJ1-2; tentative D call: TRBD1 (5 bases). The CDR3 consists of 19 residues. V was trimmed by 7 bases and J by 0 bases, leaving 30 bases between them. The V gene's germline CDR1 is SQVTM and CDR2 ANQGSEA. In nucleotides, the CDR3 is TGCAGCGGACCCGGGGCAGGGCCCGAACTGTCGATAACTAACTATGGCTACACCTTC. The encoded protein is CSGPGAGPELSITNYGYTF.

A single count supports this clone. The V and J genes are TRBV10-1 and TRBJ2-7, with TRBD2 identical over 9 bases. The ends lost 4 bases at V and 5 bases at J; junction bases unmatched: 0. The CDR3 is made up of 12 amino acids. Germline lookup yields CDR1 WNHNN and CDR2 SYGVQD (reference sequence). The CDR3 region is CASSGTSDEQYF. CDR3 coding DNA: TGCGCCAGCAGTGGGACTAGCGACGAGCAGTACTTC.

CDR3 residues: CTSSLSSGGMSQYF. CDR3 in DNA: TGCACCAGCAGCCTTTCTAGCGGGGGTATGTCGCAGTATTTT. V gene TRBV1 combines with J gene TRBJ2-3; the D segment call TRBD2 is taken from the table without a DNA check. TRBV1 is an annotated pseudogene. The CDR3 extends over 14 amino acids.

This chain uses TRBV6-5 with TRBJ1-6; D unresolved. V lost 2 bases and J 9 bases, leaving 17 bases between the germline ends. This CDR3 has 16 residues. CDR1 and CDR2 (germline): MNHEY, SVGAGI. The CDR3 is CASSYASTRAASPLHF. The CDR3 bases are TGTGCCAGCAGTTACGCGTCCACGCGAGCGGCTTCACCCCTCCACTTT.